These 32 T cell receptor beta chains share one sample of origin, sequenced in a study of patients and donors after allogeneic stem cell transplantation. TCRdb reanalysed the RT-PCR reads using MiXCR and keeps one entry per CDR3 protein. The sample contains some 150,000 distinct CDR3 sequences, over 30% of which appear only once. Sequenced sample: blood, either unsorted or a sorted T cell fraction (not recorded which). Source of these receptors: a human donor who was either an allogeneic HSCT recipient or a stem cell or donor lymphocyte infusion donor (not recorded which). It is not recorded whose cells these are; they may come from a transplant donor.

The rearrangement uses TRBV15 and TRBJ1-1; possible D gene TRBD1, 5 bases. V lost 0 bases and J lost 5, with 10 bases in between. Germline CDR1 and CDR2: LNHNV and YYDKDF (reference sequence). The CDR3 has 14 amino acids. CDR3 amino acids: CATSRESGWTEAFF. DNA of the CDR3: TGTGCCACCAGCAGAGAGTCAGGGTGGACTGAAGCTTTCTTT.

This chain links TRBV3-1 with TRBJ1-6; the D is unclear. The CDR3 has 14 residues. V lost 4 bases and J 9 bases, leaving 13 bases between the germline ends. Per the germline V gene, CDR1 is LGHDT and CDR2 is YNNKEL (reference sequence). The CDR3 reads CASSLRSMTSPLHF. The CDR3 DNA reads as TGTGCCAGCAGCCTACGGAGTATGACTTCACCCCTCCACTTT.

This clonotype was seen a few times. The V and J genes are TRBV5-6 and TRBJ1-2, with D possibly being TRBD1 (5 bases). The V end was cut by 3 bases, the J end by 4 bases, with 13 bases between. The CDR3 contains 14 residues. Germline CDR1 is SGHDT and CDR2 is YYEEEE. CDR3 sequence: CASSSFRVGYGYTF. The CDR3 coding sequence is TGTGCCAGCAGCTCGTTCAGGGTCGGCTATGGCTACACCTTC.

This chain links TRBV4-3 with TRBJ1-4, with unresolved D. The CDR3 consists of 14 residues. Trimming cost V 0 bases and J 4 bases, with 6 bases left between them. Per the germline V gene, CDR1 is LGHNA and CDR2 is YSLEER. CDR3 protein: CASSQETINEKLFF. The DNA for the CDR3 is TGCGCCAGCAGCCAAGAGACAATTAATGAAAAACTGTTTTTT.

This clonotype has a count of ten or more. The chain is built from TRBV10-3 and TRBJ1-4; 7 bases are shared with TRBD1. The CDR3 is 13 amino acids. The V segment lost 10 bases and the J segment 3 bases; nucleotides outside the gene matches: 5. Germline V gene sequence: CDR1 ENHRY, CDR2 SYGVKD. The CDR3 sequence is CATRQGPNEKLFF. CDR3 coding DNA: TGTGCCACACGACAGGGTCCTAATGAAAAACTGTTTTTT.

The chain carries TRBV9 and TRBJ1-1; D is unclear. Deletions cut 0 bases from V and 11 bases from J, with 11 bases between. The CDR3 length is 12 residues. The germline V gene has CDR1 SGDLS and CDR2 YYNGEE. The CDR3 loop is CASSVGRGQAFF. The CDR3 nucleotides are TGTGCCAGCAGCGTAGGTCGTGGCCAGGCTTTCTTT.

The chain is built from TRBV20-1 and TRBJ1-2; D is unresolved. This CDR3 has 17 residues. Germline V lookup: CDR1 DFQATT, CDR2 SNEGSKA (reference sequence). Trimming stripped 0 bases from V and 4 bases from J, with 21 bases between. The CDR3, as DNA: TGCAGTGCTAGAGATACGGGCCCGCTACCCCCCGGCTATGGCTACACCTTC. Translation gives CSARDTGPLPPGYGYTF.

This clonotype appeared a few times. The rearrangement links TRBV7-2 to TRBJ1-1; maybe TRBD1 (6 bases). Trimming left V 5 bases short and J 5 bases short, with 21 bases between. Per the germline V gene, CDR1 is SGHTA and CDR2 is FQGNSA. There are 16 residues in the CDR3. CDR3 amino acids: CASSLIYRGPGTEAFF. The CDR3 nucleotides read TGTGCCAGCAGCCTGATCTACCGGGGGCCAGGAACTGAAGCTTTCTTT.

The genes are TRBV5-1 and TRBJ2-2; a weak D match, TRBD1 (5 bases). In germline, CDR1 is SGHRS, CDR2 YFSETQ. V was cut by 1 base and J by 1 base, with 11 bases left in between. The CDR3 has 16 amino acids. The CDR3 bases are TGCGCCAGCAGCTTGATGTCGCAGGGGAACACCGGGGAGCTGTTTTTT. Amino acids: CASSLMSQGNTGELFF.

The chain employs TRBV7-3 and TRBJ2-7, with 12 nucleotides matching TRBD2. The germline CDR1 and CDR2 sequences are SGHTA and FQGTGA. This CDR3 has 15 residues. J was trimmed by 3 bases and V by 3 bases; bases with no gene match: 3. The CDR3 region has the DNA TGTGCCAGCAGCTTCGGACTAGCGGGGTACTACGAGCAGTACTTC. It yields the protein CASSFGLAGYYEQYF.

The CDR3 loop reads CSVPWGGQNRYTEAFF. Here the CDR3 DNA reads TGCAGCGTTCCATGGGGGGGACAGAATAGATACACTGAAGCTTTCTTT. The chain has TRBV29-1 and TRBJ1-1; 7 bases map to TRBD1. The CDR3 spans 16 residues. Germline V lookup: CDR1 SQVTM, CDR2 ANQGSEA. V shed 5 bases, J shed 3 bases, and the junction held 15 bases outside the gene matches.

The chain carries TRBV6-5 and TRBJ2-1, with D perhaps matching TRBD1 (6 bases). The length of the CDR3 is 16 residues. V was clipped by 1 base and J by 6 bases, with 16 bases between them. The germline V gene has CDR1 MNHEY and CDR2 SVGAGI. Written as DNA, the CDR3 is TGTGCCAGCAGTTACTGGGGGCCCCCTCGGGGCAATGAGCAGTTCTTC. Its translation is CASSYWGPPRGNEQFF.

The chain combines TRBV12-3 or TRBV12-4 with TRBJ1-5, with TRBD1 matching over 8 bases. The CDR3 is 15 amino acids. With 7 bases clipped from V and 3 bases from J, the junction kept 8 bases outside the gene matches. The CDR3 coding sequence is TGTGCCAGCACCATGAATCAGGGGGCCAATCAGCCCCAGCATTTT. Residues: CASTMNQGANQPQHF.

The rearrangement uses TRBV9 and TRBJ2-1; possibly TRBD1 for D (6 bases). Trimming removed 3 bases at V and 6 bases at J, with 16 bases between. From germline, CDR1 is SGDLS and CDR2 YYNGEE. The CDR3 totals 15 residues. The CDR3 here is CASSGTRTAINEQFF. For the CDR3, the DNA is TGTGCCAGCAGCGGTACTAGGACAGCGATCAATGAGCAGTTCTTC.

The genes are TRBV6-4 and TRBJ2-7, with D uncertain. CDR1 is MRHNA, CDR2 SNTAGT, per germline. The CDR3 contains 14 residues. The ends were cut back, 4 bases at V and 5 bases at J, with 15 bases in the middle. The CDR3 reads CASSVGRWRNEQYV. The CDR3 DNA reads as TGTGCCAGCAGTGTAGGACGGTGGAGAAACGAGCAGTACGTC.

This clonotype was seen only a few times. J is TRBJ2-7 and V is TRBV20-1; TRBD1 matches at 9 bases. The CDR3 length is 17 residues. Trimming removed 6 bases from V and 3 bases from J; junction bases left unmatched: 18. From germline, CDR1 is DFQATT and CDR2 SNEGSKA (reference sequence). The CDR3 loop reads CSAYPPPRQGDNYEQYF. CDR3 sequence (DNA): TGCAGTGCATACCCTCCTCCCCGACAGGGGGATAACTACGAGCAGTACTTC.

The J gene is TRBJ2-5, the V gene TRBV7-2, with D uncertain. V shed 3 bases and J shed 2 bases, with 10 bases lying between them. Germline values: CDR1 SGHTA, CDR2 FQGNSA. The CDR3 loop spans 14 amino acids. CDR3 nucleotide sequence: TGTGCCAGCAGCTTTTTTGTGGGTCAAGAGACCCAGTACTTC. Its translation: CASSFFVGQETQYF.

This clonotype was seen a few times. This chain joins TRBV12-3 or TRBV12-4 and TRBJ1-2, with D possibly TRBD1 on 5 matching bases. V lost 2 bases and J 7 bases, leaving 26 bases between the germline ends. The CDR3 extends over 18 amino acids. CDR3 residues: CASSLQRAPEQEVAGYTF. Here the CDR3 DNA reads TGTGCCAGCAGTTTACAGCGGGCTCCAGAACAGGAAGTAGCTGGCTACACCTTC.

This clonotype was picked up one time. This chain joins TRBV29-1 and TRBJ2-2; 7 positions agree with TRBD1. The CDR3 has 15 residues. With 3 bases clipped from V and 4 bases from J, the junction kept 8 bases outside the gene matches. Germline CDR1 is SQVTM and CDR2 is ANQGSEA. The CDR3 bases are TGCAGCGTTGAGGGGGACAGATCCTTCACCGGGGAGCTGTTTTTT. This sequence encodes CSVEGDRSFTGELFF.

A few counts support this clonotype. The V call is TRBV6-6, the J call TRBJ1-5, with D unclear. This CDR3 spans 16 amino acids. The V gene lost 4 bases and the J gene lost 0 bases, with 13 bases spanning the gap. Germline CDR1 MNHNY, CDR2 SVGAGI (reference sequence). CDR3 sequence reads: CASSSPAGYSNQPQHF. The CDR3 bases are TGTGCCAGCAGTTCTCCTGCCGGCTATAGCAATCAGCCCCAGCATTTT.

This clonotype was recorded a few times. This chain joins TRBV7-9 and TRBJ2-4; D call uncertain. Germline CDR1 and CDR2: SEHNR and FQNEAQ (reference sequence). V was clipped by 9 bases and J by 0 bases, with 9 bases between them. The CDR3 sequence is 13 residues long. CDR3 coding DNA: TGTGCCAGAAAAGGGTTAGCCAAAAACATTCAGTACTTC. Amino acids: CARKGLAKNIQYF.

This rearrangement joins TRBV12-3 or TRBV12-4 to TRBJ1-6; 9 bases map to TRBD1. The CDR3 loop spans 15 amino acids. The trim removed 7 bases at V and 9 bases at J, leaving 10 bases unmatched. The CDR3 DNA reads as TGTGCCAGCACCCCGAACAGGGGGCAAGGTTCACCCCTCCACTTT. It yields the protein CASTPNRGQGSPLHF.

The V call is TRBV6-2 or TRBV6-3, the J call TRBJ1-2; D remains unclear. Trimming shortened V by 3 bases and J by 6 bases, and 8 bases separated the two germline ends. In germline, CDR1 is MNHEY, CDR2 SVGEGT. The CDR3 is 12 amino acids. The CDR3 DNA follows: TGTGCCAGCAGTTATCATGGGAATGGCTACACCTTC. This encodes CASSYHGNGYTF.

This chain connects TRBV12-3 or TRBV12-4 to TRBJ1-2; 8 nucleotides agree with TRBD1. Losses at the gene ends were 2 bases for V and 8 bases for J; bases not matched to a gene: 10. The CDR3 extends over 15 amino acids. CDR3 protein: CASSLFPIWTGGYTF. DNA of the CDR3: TGTGCCAGCAGTTTATTTCCTATTTGGACAGGGGGCTACACCTTC.

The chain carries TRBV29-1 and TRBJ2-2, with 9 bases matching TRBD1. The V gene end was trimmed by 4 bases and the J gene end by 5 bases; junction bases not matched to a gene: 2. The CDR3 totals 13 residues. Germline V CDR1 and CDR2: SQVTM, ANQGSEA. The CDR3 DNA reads TGCAGCGTTGTGACAGGGGGGACCGGGGAGCTGTTTTTT. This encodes CSVVTGGTGELFF.

This chain's CDR3 is CASTPRGTSLGTQYF. CDR3 DNA sequence: TGTGCCAGCACCCCAAGGGGGACATCCCTGGGGACCCAGTACTTC. This chain connects TRBV11-2 to TRBJ2-5, with D perhaps TRBD1 (6 bases). The V gene lost 7 bases and the J gene lost 7 bases, with 22 bases spanning the gap. The CDR3 spans 15 residues. Looked up from germline, CDR1 is SGHAT and CDR2 is FQNNGV.

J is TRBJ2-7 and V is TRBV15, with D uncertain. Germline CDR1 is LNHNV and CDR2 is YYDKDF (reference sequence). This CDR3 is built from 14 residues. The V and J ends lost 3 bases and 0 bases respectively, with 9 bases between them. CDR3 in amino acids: CATSSYRSSYEQYV. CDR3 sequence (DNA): TGTGCCACCAGCAGCTACCGTAGCTCCTACGAGCAGTACGTC.

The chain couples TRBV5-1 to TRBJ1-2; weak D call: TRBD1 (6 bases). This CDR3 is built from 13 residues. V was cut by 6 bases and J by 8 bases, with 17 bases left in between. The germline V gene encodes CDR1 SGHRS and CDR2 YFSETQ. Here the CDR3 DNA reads TGCGCCAGCACCCCTGGGGGGGCCGGGGGCTACACCTTC. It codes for CASTPGGAGGYTF.

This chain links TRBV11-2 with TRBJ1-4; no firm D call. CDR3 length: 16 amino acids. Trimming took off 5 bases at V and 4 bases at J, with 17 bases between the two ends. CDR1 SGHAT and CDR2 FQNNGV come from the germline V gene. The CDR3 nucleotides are TGTGCCAGCAGCCTTACGCGACCATGGAATAATGAAAAACTGTTTTTT. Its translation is CASSLTRPWNNEKLFF. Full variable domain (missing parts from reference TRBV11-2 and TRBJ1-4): EAGVAQSPRYKIIEKRQSVAFWCNPISGHATLYWYQQILGQGPKLLIQFQNNGVVDDSQLPKDRFSAERLKGVDSTLKIQPAKLEDSAVYLCASSLTRPWNNEKLFFGSGTQLSVL.

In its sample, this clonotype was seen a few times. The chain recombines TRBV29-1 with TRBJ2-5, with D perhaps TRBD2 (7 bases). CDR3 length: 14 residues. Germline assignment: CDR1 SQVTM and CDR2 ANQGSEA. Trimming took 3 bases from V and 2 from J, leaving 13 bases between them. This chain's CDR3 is CSVEAGAGQETQYF. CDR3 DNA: TGCAGCGTTGAGGCGGGGGCCGGGCAAGAGACCCAGTACTTC.

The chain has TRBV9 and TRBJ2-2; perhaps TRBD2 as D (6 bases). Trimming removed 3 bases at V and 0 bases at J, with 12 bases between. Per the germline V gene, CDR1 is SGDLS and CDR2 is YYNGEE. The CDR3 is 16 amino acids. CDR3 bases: TGTGCCAGCAGCGAGCACGGGACTCCGAACACCGGGGAGCTGTTTTTT. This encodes CASSEHGTPNTGELFF.

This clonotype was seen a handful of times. The CDR3 DNA reads as TGTGCCACCGCCGGACAGGATAATCAGCCCCAGCATTTT. Its translation is CATAGQDNQPQHF. V gene TRBV24-1 combines with J gene TRBJ1-5, with 7 bases identical to TRBD1. Trimming cost V 9 bases and J 4 bases; bases outside gene matches: 5. CDR3 length: 13 amino acids. CDR1 is KGHDR and CDR2 is SFDVKD in the germline V gene.